The present T cell receptor (beta chain) was sequenced within a study of T cells in Graves' hyperthyroidism and ophthalmopathy. Overall study context: Any treatment followed the collection of peripheral blood at initial diagnosis. Study-wide results and caveats: Most clonotypes expanded in the thyroid (above 0.001) were also present in blood.

Sample collection date corresponds to first hyperthyroidism diagnosis, prior to any ophthalmopathy symptoms. Fresh peripheral blood, approximately 9.1 ml, was the source of the PBMCs. The CDR3 has 15 amino acids. The V segment lost 6 bases and the J segment 8 bases; nucleotides outside the gene matches: 12. TCR beta CDR3 regions were amplified from RNA transcripts. An initial round of RT-PCR targeting the TCR CDR3 relied on the HTBI primer set. TCRdb fed the multiplex PCR reads into MiXCR, producing one record per CDR3 protein. In the table there are about 290,000 distinct CDR3 sequences, around 15% of which are singletons. This clonotype occurred many times. Its specificity is not known.

The V gene is TRBV12-3 or TRBV12-4, the J gene TRBJ2-1, with 8 positions matching TRBD2. The receptor comes from a woman aged 45-59 years with Graves' hyperthyroidism that later progressed to Graves' ophthalmopathy. What was sequenced was blood. This chain's CDR3 is CASSPLRGGRDEQFF. The CDR3 DNA is TGTGCCAGCAGCCCCCTTCGGGGGGGACGAGATGAGCAGTTCTTC.